Listed below are T cell receptor beta chains from one sample, sequenced in a study of cytomegalovirus exposure and HLA in healthy donors. This table comes from immunoSEQ multiplex PCR, and its TCRdb copy is limited to in-frame clones, with some not included. The profile shows 65,000 to 90,000 clones, 60% to 85% of them singletons. Material: PBMCs. All receptors derive from a man aged 65 to 85 in good health and CMV-seronegative. Both conserved end residues are part of each CDR3. A D gene is named only where the DNA matches it firmly. Clone size, where shown, is once, few, many, or a class for clones that have expanded.

TRBV7-2,.,.,TRBJ1-4,13,TGTGCCAGCAGCCGAAACAGTAATGAAAAACTGTTTTTT,CASSRNSNEKLFF
TRBV20-1,.,TRBD2,TRBJ2-7,11,TGCAGTGCTAGAGATGGGGGGGTGCAGTACTTC,CSARDGGVQYF
TRBV30,.,.,TRBJ2-3,15,TGTGCCTGGAGTGTCGGCACAGGGAGAGCAGATACGCAGTATTTT,CAWSVGTGRADTQYF
TRBV15,.,.,TRBJ2-3,15,TGTGCCACCAGCAGGACAGGATCTAGCACAGATACGCAGTATTTT,CATSRTGSSTDTQYF
TRBV7-2,once,.,TRBJ1-6,15,TGTGCCAGCAGCTTAGGGCAGGGGAACAATTCACCCCTCCACTTT,CASSLGQGNNSPLHF
TRBV6-5,.,TRBD1,TRBJ1-5,13,TGTGCCAGCAGCCCACAGGGGGATCAGCCCCAGCATTTT,CASSPQGDQPQHF
TRBV6-1,.,.,TRBJ1-4,13,TGTGCCAGCAGTGACGTTCGTAATGAAAAACTGTTTTTT,CASSDVRNEKLFF
TRBV5-4,.,TRBD2,TRBJ2-5,16,TGTGCCAGCAGCTGGGGGACTAGCGCGTCGGGAGAGACCCAGTACTTC,CASSWGTSASGETQYF
TRBV5-1,.,.,TRBJ2-1,14,TGCGCCAGCAGCCTGGCAGACTCCTACAATGAGCAGTTCTTC,CASSLADSYNEQFF
TRBV9,.,TRBD1,TRBJ2-5,16,TGTGCCAGCAGCGTTACCGGGACAGGGTTCAGGGAGACCCAGTACTTC,CASSVTGTGFRETQYF
TRBV10-2,.,.,TRBJ1-2,13,TGCGCCAGCAGTGAGTCGAACTACTATGGCTACACCTTC,CASSESNYYGYTF
TRBV5-1,.,TRBD1,TRBJ1-6,15,TGCGCCAGCAGCCCAGGGACAGCCGACGGGCCACCCCTCCACTTT,CASSPGTADGPPLHF
TRBV7-9,.,.,TRBJ2-3,15,TGTGCCAGCACCCCTACTGAGGGAGGTCCAGATACGCAGTATTTT,CASTPTEGGPDTQYF
TRBV4-1,.,TRBD2,TRBJ2-7,15,TGCGCCAGCAGCCGGACTAGCGGAAGCTCCTACGAGCAGTACTTC,CASSRTSGSSYEQYF
TRBV19,once,.,TRBJ2-1,14,TGTGCCAGTAGTTCGGACAATCCACCTTTCGAGCAGTTCTTC,CASSSDNPPFEQFF
TRBV7-2,.,.,TRBJ1-1,15,TGTGCCAGCAGCTTAGCGACAGGAATGAACACTGAAGCTTTCTTT,CASSLATGMNTEAFF
TRBV19,many,.,TRBJ2-6,16,TGTGCCAGTAGTATTTGGCAGACTTCTGGGGCCAACGTCCTGACTTTC,CASSIWQTSGANVLTF
TRBV29-1,.,TRBD2,TRBJ2-7,13,TGCAGCGTCCCGAGGGAGGGCTCGTACGAGCAGTACTTC,CSVPREGSYEQYF
TRBV6-5,once,.,TRBJ1-4,16,TGTGCCAGCAGTTACTCGACGGGGGCAACTAATGAAAAACTGTTTTTT,CASSYSTGATNEKLFF
TRBV5-5,.,TRBD1,TRBJ2-5,13,TGTGCCAGCGGCCGGACAGGGAGCGAGACCCAGTACTTC,CASGRTGSETQYF
TRBV6-5,few,TRBD1,TRBJ2-4,12,TGTGCCAGCAGTTCCACAGGGGACATTCAGTACTTC,CASSSTGDIQYF
TRBV13,.,TRBD2,TRBJ2-3,16,TGTGCCAGCAGCGCGCGGACTAGCGGGAGGACAGATACGCAGTATTTT,CASSARTSGRTDTQYF
TRBV9,.,.,TRBJ1-2,14,TGTGCCAGCAGCGTAGATAAGGGGCTCTATGGCTACACCTTC,CASSVDKGLYGYTF
TRBV19,.,.,TRBJ1-5,15,TGTGCCAGTGGAGAAGGGACCGTTGCGGGGTTGGCCCAGCATTTT,CASGEGTVAGLAQHF
TRBV6-1,.,TRBD1,TRBJ1-1,15,TGTGCCAGCAGTGAGCCGGGACAGCCAAACACTGAAGCTTTCTTT,CASSEPGQPNTEAFF
TRBV7-9,.,TRBD2,TRBJ2-5,16,TGTGCCAGCAGCCCCCTAGCGGGGGCCTCCCAAGAGACCCAGTACTTC,CASSPLAGASQETQYF
TRBV6-5,.,TRBD1,TRBJ2-7,15,TGTGCCAGCAGTGCCCGCGGGACAGGGCTTTACGAGCAGTACTTC,CASSARGTGLYEQYF
TRBV30,.,.,TRBJ1-3,14,TGTGCCCGTGGGGTCGGGGGATCCGGAAACACCATATATTTT,CARGVGGSGNTIYF